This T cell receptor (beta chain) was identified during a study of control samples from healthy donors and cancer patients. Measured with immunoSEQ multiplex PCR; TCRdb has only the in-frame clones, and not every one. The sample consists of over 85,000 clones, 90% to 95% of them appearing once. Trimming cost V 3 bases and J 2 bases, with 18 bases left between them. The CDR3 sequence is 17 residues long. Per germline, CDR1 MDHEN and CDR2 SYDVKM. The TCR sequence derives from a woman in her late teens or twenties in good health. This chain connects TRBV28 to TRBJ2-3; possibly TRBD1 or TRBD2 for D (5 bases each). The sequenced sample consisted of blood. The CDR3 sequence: CASSFWDRQRLTDTQYF. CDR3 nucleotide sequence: TGTGCCAGCAGTTTCTGGGACCGTCAGAGACTCACAGATACGCAGTATTTT.